This paragraph reports one T cell receptor beta chain. V lost 1 base and J lost 3; bases outside the gene matches: 12. The CDR3 runs 18 residues. Germline-derived CDR1 and CDR2 are SGHTA and FQGNSA. The assay was immunoSEQ multiplex PCR, and TCRdb's table has in-frame clones only and misses some. The table has roughly 200,000 clones, approximately 87% seen once. This entry belongs to a study of blood T cell repertoires in COVID-19. The sequence derives from an older person with COVID-19, enrolled during active disease. The genes are TRBV7-2 and TRBJ2-3; 8 bases agree with TRBD2. Sequenced sample: peripheral blood. CDR3 in DNA: TGTGCCAGCAGCTTAGAGGGACTAGGTGATTCTAGAACAGATACGCAGTATTTT. It specifies CASSLEGLGDSRTDTQYF.